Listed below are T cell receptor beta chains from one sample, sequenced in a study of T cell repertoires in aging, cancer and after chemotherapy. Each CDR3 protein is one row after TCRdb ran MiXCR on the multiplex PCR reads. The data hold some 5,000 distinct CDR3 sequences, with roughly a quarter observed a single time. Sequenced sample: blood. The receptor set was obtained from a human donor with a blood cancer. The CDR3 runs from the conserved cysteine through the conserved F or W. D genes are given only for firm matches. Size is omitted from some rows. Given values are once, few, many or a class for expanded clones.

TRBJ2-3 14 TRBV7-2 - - CASRERQGTDTQYF TGTGCCAGCAGGGAAAGACAGGGCACAGATACGCAGTATTTT
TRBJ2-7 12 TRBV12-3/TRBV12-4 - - CASSPLGYEQYF TGTGCCAGCAGTCCTTTGGGCTACGAGCAGTACTTC
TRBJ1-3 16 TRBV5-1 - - CASSLAGPQQGNTIYF TGCGCCAGCAGCTTGGCGGGCCCCCAGCAGGGAAACACCATATATTTT
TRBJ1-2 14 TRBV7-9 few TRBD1 CASSSAGGAGSYTF TGTGCCAGCAGCTCAGCAGGGGGCGCAGGGAGCTACACCTTC
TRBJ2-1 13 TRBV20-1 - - CSAIDNSYNEQFF TGCAGTGCTATCGACAACTCCTACAATGAGCAGTTCTTC
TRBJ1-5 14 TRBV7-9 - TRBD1 CASSKGQGLEPQHF TGTGCCAGCAGCAAGGGACAGGGGTTAGAGCCCCAGCATTTT
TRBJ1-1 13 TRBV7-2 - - CASSSPSAGEAFF TGTGCCAGCAGCTCACCTTCGGCGGGTGAAGCTTTCTTT
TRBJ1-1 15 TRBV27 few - CASSLNSGSGTEAFF TGTGCCAGCAGCCTGAATTCAGGGTCGGGAACTGAAGCTTTCTTT
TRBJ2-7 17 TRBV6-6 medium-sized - CASSPGPNPRESYEQYF TGTGCCAGCAGTCCAGGGCCTAACCCCCGGGAATCCTACGAGCAGTACTTC
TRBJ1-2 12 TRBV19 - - CASSSKGVGYTF TGTGCCAGTAGCTCCAAGGGGGTCGGCTACACCTTC
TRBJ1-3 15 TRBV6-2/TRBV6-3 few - CASTEDGLSGNTIYF TGTGCCAGCACCGAAGACGGGCTTTCAGGAAACACCATATATTTT
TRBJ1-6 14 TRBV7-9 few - CASSLGTGGSPLHF TGTGCCAGCAGCTTAGGGACCGGAGGTTCACCCCTCCACTTT
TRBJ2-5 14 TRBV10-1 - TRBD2 CASSANAAGGTQYF TGCGCCAGCAGTGCCAACGCGGCGGGGGGGACCCAGTACTTC
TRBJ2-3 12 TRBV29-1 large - CSVVFVTDTQYF TGCAGCGTTGTTTTTGTGACAGATACGCAGTATTTT
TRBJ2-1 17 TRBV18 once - CASSPPAGTHSYNEQFF TGTGCCAGCTCACCACCGGCGGGGACTCACTCCTACAATGAGCAGTTCTTC
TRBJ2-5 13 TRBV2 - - CASSEYEAETQYF TGTGCCAGCAGTGAATATGAAGCCGAGACCCAGTACTTC
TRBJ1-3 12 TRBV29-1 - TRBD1 CSAQGAGNTIYF TGCAGCGCCCAGGGGGCGGGAAACACCATATATTTT
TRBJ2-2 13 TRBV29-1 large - CSVGTAYTGELFF TGCAGCGTTGGGACCGCGTACACCGGGGAGCTGTTTTTT
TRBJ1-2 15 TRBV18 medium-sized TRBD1 CASSPPSGTGYGYTF TGTGCCAGCTCACCGCCGTCCGGGACAGGGTATGGCTACACCTTC
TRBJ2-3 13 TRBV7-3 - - CASSLKGSDTQYF TGTGCCAGCAGCTTAAAGGGATCAGATACGCAGTATTTT
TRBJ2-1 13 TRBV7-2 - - CASSLRRANEQFF TGTGCCAGCAGCTTAAGAAGGGCCAATGAGCAGTTCTTC
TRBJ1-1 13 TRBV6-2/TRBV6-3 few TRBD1 CASSSGQHTEAFF TGTGCCAGCAGCTCGGGACAGCACACTGAAGCTTTCTTT
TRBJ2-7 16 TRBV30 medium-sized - CASGAKGRRGSYEQYF TGTGCTTCGGGCGCAAAGGGCAGGAGAGGCTCTTACGAGCAGTACTTC
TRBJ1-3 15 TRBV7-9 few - CASSKGQPSGNTIYF TGTGCCAGCAGCAAAGGACAGCCCTCTGGAAACACCATATATTTT
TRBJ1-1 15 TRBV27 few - CASSLRTAQNTEAFF TGTGCCAGCAGTCTAAGGACAGCCCAGAACACTGAAGCTTTCTTT
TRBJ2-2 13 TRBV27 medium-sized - CASSLTETGELFF TGTGCCAGCAGTTTGACAGAAACCGGGGAGCTGTTTTTT
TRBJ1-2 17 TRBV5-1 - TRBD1 CASSKWTGREPFYGYTF TGCGCCAGCAGCAAATGGACAGGGCGAGAGCCATTCTATGGCTACACCTTC
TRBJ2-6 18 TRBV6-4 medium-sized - CASSDSRQGSSGANVLTF TGTGCCAGCAGTGACTCGCGGCAGGGCAGCTCTGGGGCCAACGTCCTGACTTTC
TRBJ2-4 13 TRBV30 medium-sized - CAWGGLNRNIQYF TGTGCCTGGGGGGGGCTTAACCGGAACATTCAGTACTTC
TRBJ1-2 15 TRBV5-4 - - CASSFCPRTGYGYTF TGTGCCAGCAGCTTCTGTCCCAGGACGGGCTATGGCTACACCTTC
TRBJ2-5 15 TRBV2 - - CASSAGLFGRETQYF TGTGCCAGCAGCGCAGGACTCTTTGGGAGGGAGACCCAGTACTTC
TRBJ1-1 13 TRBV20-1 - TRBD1 CSARGQGDTEAFF TGCAGTGCTAGAGGGCAGGGGGACACTGAAGCTTTCTTT
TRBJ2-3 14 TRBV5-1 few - CASSLAGSTDTQYF TGCGCCAGCAGCTTGGCCGGGAGCACAGATACGCAGTATTTT
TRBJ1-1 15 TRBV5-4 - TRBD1 CASSGTGALNTEAFF TGTGCCAGCAGCGGGACAGGGGCCCTGAACACTGAAGCTTTCTTT
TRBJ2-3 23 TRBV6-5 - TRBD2 CASSQENRGGRRAEYTSTDTQYF TGTGCCAGCAGCCAAGAGAATCGGGGGGGGAGACGAGCGGAATATACTAGCACAGATACGCAGTATTTT
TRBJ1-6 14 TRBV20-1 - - CSARRGADNSPLHF TGCAGTGCTAGAAGGGGGGCGGATAATTCACCCCTCCACTTT
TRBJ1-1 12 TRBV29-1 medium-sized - CSVLDLNTEAFF TGCAGCGTTCTTGACCTGAACACTGAAGCTTTCTTT
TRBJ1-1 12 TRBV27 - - CASSLMDSRAFF TGTGCCAGCAGCTTAATGGACAGCCGCGCTTTCTTT
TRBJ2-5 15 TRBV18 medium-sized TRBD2 CASSQRGLEVETQYF TGTGCCAGCTCACAACGAGGACTAGAAGTGGAGACCCAGTACTTC
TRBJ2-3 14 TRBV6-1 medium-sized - CASSLEGGGDTQYF TGTGCCAGCAGCTTAGAAGGTGGCGGAGATACGCAGTATTTT
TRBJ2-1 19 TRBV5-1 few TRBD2 CASSLAGLAGAASYNEQFF TGCGCCAGCAGCTTGGCGGGACTAGCGGGTGCTGCCTCCTACAATGAGCAGTTCTTC
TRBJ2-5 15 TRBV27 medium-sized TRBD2 CASSRRLAGKETQYF TGTGCCAGCAGTAGGAGACTAGCGGGAAAAGAGACCCAGTACTTC
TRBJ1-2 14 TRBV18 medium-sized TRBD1 CASSPVGGDGGYTF TGTGCCAGCTCACCAGTAGGGGGCGATGGTGGCTACACCTTC
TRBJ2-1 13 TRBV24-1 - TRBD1 CATGTGGWNEQFF TGTGCCACAGGGACAGGGGGCTGGAATGAGCAGTTCTTC
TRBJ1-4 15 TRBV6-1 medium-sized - CASSEEGGRYEKLFF TGTGCCAGCAGTGAAGAGGGGGGAAGGTATGAAAAACTGTTTTTT
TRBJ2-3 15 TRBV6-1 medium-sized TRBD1 CASSNYRGITDTQYF TGTGCCAGCAGTAATTACAGGGGGATCACAGATACGCAGTATTTT
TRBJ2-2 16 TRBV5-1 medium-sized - CASSFLQGLNTGELFF TGCGCCAGCAGCTTTCTCCAGGGACTGAACACCGGGGAGCTGTTTTTT
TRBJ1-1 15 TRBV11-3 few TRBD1 CASSLRDRADTEAFF TGTGCCAGCAGCCTCCGGGACAGGGCGGACACTGAAGCTTTCTTT
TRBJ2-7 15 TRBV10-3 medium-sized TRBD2 CAISETTLAGVQQYF TGTGCCATCAGTGAGACCACACTAGCGGGAGTTCAGCAGTACTTC
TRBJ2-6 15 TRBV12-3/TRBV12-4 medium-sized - CASSLTGSGANVLTF TGTGCCAGCAGTTTAACGGGCTCTGGGGCCAACGTCCTGACTTTC
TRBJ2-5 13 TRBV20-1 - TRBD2 CSANSGGYETQYF TGCAGTGCAAATAGCGGGGGGTATGAGACCCAGTACTTC
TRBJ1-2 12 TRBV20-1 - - CSAGGINYGYTF TGCAGTGCTGGGGGGATTAACTATGGCTACACCTTC
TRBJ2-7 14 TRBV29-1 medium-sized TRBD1 CSVGQGLGFYEQYF TGCAGCGTTGGACAGGGATTAGGGTTTTACGAGCAGTACTTC
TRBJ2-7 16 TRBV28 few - CASSLITRGGHYEQYF TGTGCCAGCAGTTTAATTACACGTGGGGGCCACTACGAGCAGTACTTC
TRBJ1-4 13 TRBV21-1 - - CAISGREGEKLFF TGTGCCATCTCGGGCAGGGAGGGTGAAAAACTGTTTTTT
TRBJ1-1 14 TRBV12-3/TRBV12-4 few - CASSFQELNTEAFF TGTGCCAGCAGTTTTCAGGAGTTGAACACTGAAGCTTTCTTT
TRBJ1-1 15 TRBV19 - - CASSIEPGRGTEAFF TGTGCCAGTAGTATAGAGCCGGGGAGAGGGACTGAAGCTTTCTTT
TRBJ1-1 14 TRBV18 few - CASSASAANTEAFF TGTGCCAGCTCCGCGTCGGCAGCGAACACTGAAGCTTTCTTT
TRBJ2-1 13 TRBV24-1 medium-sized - CATSGTFSHEQFF TGTGCCACCAGCGGGACCTTTAGCCATGAGCAGTTCTTC